In this sample, the clone carrying this TCR beta chain turned up once. The data were taken from a study of T cells in localized non-small cell lung cancer. Measured with immunoSEQ multiplex PCR; TCRdb has only the in-frame clones, and not every one. The data show 20,000 to 30,000 clones, 88% seen once. The germline V gene encodes CDR1 SGHNT and CDR2 YYREEE (reference sequence). The CDR3 has 17 amino acids. Germline trimming cut 4 bases from V and 5 bases from J; bases unmatched to any gene: 13. The gene calls are TRBV5-4 and TRBJ2-5; 11 bases match TRBD2. Source: peripheral blood mononuclear cells, taken before any cancer treatment. This TCR was sampled from a woman between 35 and 75 years old with stage III lung adenocarcinoma. As DNA, the CDR3 is TGTGCCAGCAGCCCAGGGGATAGCGGGGGGGCAGGTGAGACCCAGTACTTC. Translation: CASSPGDSGGAGETQYF.